The rows below give T cell receptor beta chains drawn from one sample of a study of T cell repertoires in cytomegalovirus infection. TCRdb independently ran MiXCR on the reads; one entry per CDR3 protein. The sample has 200,000 or so distinct CDR3 sequences; approximately 19% are singletons. The specimen was PBMCs. These receptors all come from a human donor in good health (CMV status not recorded). Some clones in this sample may be carry-over from other donors' samples. CDR3s include the opening cysteine and the closing phenylalanine or tryptophan. The D gene is left open where the match is weak. Only some rows state a clone size, as once, few, many or a class for expanded clones.

-	-	TRBV11-2	TRBJ2-7	TGTGCCAGCTCAAGACTTCGGGACTCGCGCAGGCGCGAGCAGTACTTC	CASSRLRDSRRREQYF
-	-	TRBV2	TRBJ1-1	TGTGCCAGCAGGATAGGACAGCTGAACACTGAAGCTTTCTTT	CASRIGQLNTEAFF
many	-	TRBV7-3	TRBJ1-1	TGTGCCAGCAGCGCGAACAGGGAGACTATGAACACTGAAGCTTTCTTT	CASSANRETMNTEAFF
once	-	TRBV25-1	TRBJ1-5	TGTGCCTGCAGTGAATCCACGGGACGGAATCAGCCCCAGCATTTT	CACSESTGRNQPQHF
few	TRBD1	TRBV29-1	TRBJ1-2	TGCAGCGTGAGTCAGGGGGAAGGCTACACCTTC	CSVSQGEGYTF
many	-	TRBV7-2	TRBJ1-5	TGTGCCAGCAGCCAGCGGGGGGACCAGCCCCAGCATTTT	CASSQRGDQPQHF
-	TRBD1	TRBV25-1	TRBJ1-6	TGTGCCAGCAGTGGCCGACAGGGGATGAGGTCACCCCTCCACTTT	CASSGRQGMRSPLHF
many	-	TRBV7-8	TRBJ1-4	TGTGCCAGCAGCCGAGAGTTGTGGGGGGAGGATGAAAAACTGTTTTTT	CASSRELWGEDEKLFF
few	TRBD2	TRBV7-2	TRBJ2-1	TGTGCCAGCAGCTTAGTCGGGACTAGCGGGGGGGGTGAGCAGTTCTTC	CASSLVGTSGGGEQFF
-	-	TRBV6-1	TRBJ2-1	TGTGCCAGCAGTTACAGGGAACACAATGAGCAGTTCTTC	CASSYREHNEQFF
-	-	TRBV7-2	TRBJ1-5	TGTGCCAGCAGCTTAGAAAGGGTCGGCAATCAGCCCCAGCATTTT	CASSLERVGNQPQHF